This record concerns one TCR beta chain sequence. This record comes from a study of blood T cell repertoires in COVID-19. Method: immunoSEQ multiplex PCR; TCRdb's copy keeps in-frame clones and lacks some. The table records approximately 150,000 clones, around 84% of them present only once. The V and J ends lost 2 bases and 3 bases respectively, with 9 bases between them. The length of the CDR3 is 14 residues. Per the germline V gene, CDR1 is LNHNV and CDR2 is YYDKDF (reference sequence). Sequencing input: peripheral blood. The gene calls are TRBV15 and TRBJ2-3; possibly TRBD1 for D (6 bases). The origin of this receptor is a man aged 70 or older with acute or convalescent COVID-19. The CDR3 protein is CATSRSTGTDTQYF. The CDR3 DNA reads TGTGCCACCAGCAGATCTACAGGGACAGATACGCAGTATTTT. Based on the CDR3 plus reference TRBV15 and TRBJ2-3, the full variable domain is DAMVIQNPRYQVTQFGKPVTLSCSQTLNHNVMYWYQQKSSQAPKLLFHYYDKDFNNEADTPDNFQSRRPNTSFCFLDIRSPGLGDTAMYLCATSRSTGTDTQYFGPGTRLTVL.